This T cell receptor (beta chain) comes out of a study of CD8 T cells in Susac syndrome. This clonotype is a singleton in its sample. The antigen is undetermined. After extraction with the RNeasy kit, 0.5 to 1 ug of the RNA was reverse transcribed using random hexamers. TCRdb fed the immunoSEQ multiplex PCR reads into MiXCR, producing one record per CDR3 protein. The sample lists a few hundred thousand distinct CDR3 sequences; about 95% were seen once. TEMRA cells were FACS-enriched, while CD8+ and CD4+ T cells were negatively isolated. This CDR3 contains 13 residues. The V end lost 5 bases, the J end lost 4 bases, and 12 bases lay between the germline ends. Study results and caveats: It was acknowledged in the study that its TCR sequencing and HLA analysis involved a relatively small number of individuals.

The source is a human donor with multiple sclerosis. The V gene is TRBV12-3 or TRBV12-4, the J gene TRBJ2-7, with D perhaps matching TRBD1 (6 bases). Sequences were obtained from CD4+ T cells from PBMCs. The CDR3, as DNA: TGTGCCAGCAGTCGGACAGCTTGGTACGAGCAGTACTTC. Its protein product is CASSRTAWYEQYF.